The sequence of this T cell receptor (beta chain) was determined in a study of CD8+ T cells in alopecia areata. There are 10 residues in the CDR3. Germline CDR1 SQVTM, CDR2 ANQGSEA. V shed 3 bases and J shed 5 bases, with 4 bases lying between them. Whole-study findings and limits: Shared TCR sequences were less clear between patients than in mice, possibly partly from HLA diversity.

About this clone itself: The antigen is not known. This sample also contains other DNA sequences that code for the same CDR3.

cDNA serving as the sequencing template came from extracted, reverse transcribed RNA. Libraries were prepared by immunoSEQ multiplex PCR; TCRdb keeps only in-frame clonotypes and omits some of them. The data contain roughly 120,000 clones, around 61% of them singletons. Sequencing used CD4+ T cells sorted from blood. J is TRBJ1-2 and V is TRBV29-1; the D is unclear. The clonotype was recovered from a human donor in good health. CDR3 coding DNA: TGCAGCGTTGATGGATATGGCTACACCTTC. As protein: CSVDGYGYTF.